The clone carrying this T cell receptor beta chain showed up just a few times. Unfractionated whole blood was the source from which total RNA was extracted. The data were obtained in a study of human T cells and chemical hapten exposure. One entry per CDR3 protein results from TCRdb running MiXCR on the 5' RACE reads. Of under 150,000 distinct CDR3 sequences in the sample, approximately 20% were seen once. V gave up 2 bases and J gave up 6 bases, with 11 bases separating them. This CDR3 has 14 residues. In germline, CDR1 is ENHRY, CDR2 SYGVKD. The chain couples TRBV10-3 to TRBJ2-4, with D possibly being TRBD1 or TRBD2 (5 bases each). The TCR was taken from a human donor in good health. Written as DNA, the CDR3 is TGTGCCATCAGTGAGGGGGGTGACCGAAACATTCAGTACTTC. It specifies CAISEGGDRNIQYF.